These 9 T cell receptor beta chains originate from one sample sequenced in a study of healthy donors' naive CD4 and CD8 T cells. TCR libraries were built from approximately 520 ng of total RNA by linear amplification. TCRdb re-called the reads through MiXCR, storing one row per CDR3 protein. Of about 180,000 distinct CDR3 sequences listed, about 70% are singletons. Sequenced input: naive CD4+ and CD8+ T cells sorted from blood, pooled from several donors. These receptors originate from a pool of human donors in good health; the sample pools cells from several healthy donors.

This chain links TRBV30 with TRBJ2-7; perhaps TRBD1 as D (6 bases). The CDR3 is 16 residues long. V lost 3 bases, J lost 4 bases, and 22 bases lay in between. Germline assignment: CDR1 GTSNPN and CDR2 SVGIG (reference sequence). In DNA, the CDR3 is TGTGCCTGGAGCCCCCAAGCCCGGGACACCGCTTACGAGCAGTACTTC. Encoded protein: CAWSPQARDTAYEQYF. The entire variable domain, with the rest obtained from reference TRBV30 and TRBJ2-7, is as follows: SQTIHQWPATLVQPVGSPLSLECTVEGTSNPNLYWYRQAAGRGLQLLFYSVGIGQISSEVPQNLSASRPQDRQFILSSKKLLLSDSGFYLCAWSPQARDTAYEQYFGPGTRLTVT.

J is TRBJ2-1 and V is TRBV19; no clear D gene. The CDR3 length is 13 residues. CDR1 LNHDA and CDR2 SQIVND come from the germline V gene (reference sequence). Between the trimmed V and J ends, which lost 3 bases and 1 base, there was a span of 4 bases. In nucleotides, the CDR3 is TGTGCCAGTAGTATTCAGTCCTACAATGAGCAGTTCTTC. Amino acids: CASSIQSYNEQFF.

The CDR3 region is CASSYTAGTGGYSNQPQHF. For the CDR3, the DNA is TGTGCCAGCAGTTACACAGCCGGGACAGGGGGATATAGCAATCAGCCCCAGCATTTT. The chain recombines TRBV6-6 with TRBJ1-5, with 11 bases that match TRBD1. Germline loops: CDR1 MNHNY, CDR2 SVGAGI (reference sequence). The CDR3 extends over 19 amino acids. V lost 2 bases and J lost 0; bases outside the gene matches: 9.

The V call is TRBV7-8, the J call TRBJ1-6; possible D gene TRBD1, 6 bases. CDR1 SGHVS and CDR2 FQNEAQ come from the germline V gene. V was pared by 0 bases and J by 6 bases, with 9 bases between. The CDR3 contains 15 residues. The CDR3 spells CASSLALGANSPLHF. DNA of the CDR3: TGTGCCAGCAGCTTAGCGCTGGGGGCTAATTCACCCCTCCACTTT.

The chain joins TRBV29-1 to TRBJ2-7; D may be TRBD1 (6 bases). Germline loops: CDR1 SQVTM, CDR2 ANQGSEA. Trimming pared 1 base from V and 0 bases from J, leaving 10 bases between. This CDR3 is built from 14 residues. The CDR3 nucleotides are TGCAGCGTTGAAGGTGGGACACTCTCCTACGAGCAGTACTTC. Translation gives CSVEGGTLSYEQYF.

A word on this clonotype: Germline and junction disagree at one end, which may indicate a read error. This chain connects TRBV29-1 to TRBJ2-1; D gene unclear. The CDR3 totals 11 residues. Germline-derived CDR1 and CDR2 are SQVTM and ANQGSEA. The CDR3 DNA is TGCAGCGTTGGGACCTACATTGAGCAGTTCTTC. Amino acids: CSVGTYIEQFF.

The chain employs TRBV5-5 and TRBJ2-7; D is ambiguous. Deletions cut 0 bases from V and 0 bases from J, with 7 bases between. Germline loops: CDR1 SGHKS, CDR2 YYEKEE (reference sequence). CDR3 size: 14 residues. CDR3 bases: TGTGCCAGCAGCTTGGGATCCAACTCCTACGAGCAGTACTTC. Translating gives CASSLGSNSYEQYF.

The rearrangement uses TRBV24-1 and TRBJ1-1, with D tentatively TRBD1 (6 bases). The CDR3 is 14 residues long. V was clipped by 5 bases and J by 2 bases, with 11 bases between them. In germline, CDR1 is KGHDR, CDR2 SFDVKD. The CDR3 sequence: CATSGQGPNTEAFF. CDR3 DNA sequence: TGTGCCACCAGTGGCCAGGGGCCTAACACTGAAGCTTTCTTT.

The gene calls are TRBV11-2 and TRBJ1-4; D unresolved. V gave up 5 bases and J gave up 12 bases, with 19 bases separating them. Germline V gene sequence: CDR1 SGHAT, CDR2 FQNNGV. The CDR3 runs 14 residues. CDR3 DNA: TGTGCCAGCAGCCCCACTCCCAGGCCCCGACAACTGTTTTTT. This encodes CASSPTPRPRQLFF. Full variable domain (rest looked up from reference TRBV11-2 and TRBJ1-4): EAGVAQSPRYKIIEKRQSVAFWCNPISGHATLYWYQQILGQGPKLLIQFQNNGVVDDSQLPKDRFSAERLKGVDSTLKIQPAKLEDSAVYLCASSPTPRPRQLFFGSGTQLSVL.